These 26 T cell receptor beta chains were all obtained from the same sample, sequenced in a study of blood T cell repertoires in COVID-19. Clones were sequenced by immunoSEQ multiplex PCR, and TCRdb holds only the in-frame ones, with some missing. The data show 110,000 or so clones, 75% to 90% seen once. Material: peripheral blood. These receptors were taken from a middle-aged woman with acute or convalescent COVID-19.

The chain is built from TRBV5-6 and TRBJ1-5, with D possibly matching TRBD1 (6 bases). The CDR3 consists of 15 residues. Germline V lookup: CDR1 SGHDT, CDR2 YYEEEE. Trimming left V 2 bases short and J 3 bases short, with 12 bases between. In nucleotides, the CDR3 is TGTGCCAGCAGCTTAAGGGGGATTTCCAATCAGCCCCAGCATTTT. Amino acid sequence: CASSLRGISNQPQHF.

The V gene is TRBV11-2, the J gene TRBJ1-2; TRBD1 matches 10 bases. The CDR3 loop spans 15 amino acids. V trimming: 5 bases; J trimming: 5 bases; junction bases outside the gene matches: 8. Germline CDR1 and CDR2: SGHAT and FQNNGV. As DNA, the CDR3 is TGTGCCAGCAGCACAGGGACAGGGGAGGGGTATGGCTACACCTTC. The encoded protein is CASSTGTGEGYGYTF.

The rearrangement joins TRBV2 to TRBJ1-5; perhaps TRBD1 as D (5 bases). CDR1 and CDR2 from the germline V gene are SNHLY and FYNNEI. This CDR3 has 13 amino acids. Trimming removed 5 bases at V and 4 bases at J, with 9 bases between. The CDR3 is CASSRQTNQPQHF. The CDR3 region has the DNA TGTGCCAGCAGTAGACAGACAAATCAGCCCCAGCATTTT.

The V gene is TRBV18, the J gene TRBJ1-2, with TRBD1 as a possible D gene (6 bases). The CDR3 has 13 amino acids. Trimming took off 3 bases at V and 8 bases at J, with 13 bases between the two ends. Germline assignment: CDR1 KGHSH and CDR2 LQKENI. The chain's CDR3 is CASSPSRGFGYTF. The CDR3 region has the DNA TGTGCCAGCTCACCGTCCAGGGGATTCGGCTACACCTTC.

This chain connects TRBV7-3 to TRBJ2-3; 7 bases are shared with TRBD2. Germline lookup yields CDR1 SGHTA and CDR2 FQGTGA. J lost 5 bases, V lost 5 bases, and 10 bases had no gene match. The CDR3 has 15 residues. DNA for the CDR3: TGTGCCAGCAGCCCACAGCGGGGTCCCGGAGATACGCAGTATTTT. It specifies CASSPQRGPGDTQYF.

J is TRBJ2-1 and V is TRBV11-2, with TRBD2 matching 7 bases. This CDR3 has 14 residues. Germline assignment: CDR1 SGHAT and CDR2 FQNNGV. With V trimmed by 3 bases and J by 7 bases, 6 bases remained unmatched. The CDR3 is CASSLGAGKNEQFF. The CDR3 bases are TGTGCCAGCAGCTTGGGAGCGGGAAAGAATGAGCAGTTCTTC.

This clone was detected a few times. This chain uses TRBV19 with TRBJ1-5; the match to TRBD1 covers 7 bases. CDR1 and CDR2 from the germline V gene are LNHDA and SQIVND (reference sequence). The ends lost 5 bases at V and 2 bases at J; junction bases unmatched: 18. This CDR3 contains 19 residues. CDR3 protein: CASSQPRGRIWIGNQPQHF. The CDR3 region has the DNA TGTGCCAGTAGTCAGCCTAGGGGGCGCATATGGATCGGCAATCAGCCCCAGCATTTT.

This clone was picked up a small number of times. CDR3 sequence: CASSTGQGVGEKLFF. CDR3 in DNA: TGTGCCAGCTCAACAGGACAGGGAGTCGGTGAAAAACTGTTTTTT. The chain couples TRBV18 to TRBJ1-4; 8 bases agree with TRBD1. There are 15 residues in the CDR3. V dropped 5 bases and J dropped 7; count of bases not matched to a gene: 9. From germline, CDR1 is KGHSH and CDR2 LQKENI. The full variable domain, completed using reference TRBV18 and TRBJ1-4, is NAGVMQNPRHLVRRRGQEARLRCSPMKGHSHVYWYRQLPEEGLKFMVYLQKENIIDESGMPKERFSAEFPKEGPSILRIQQVVRGDSAAYFCASSTGQGVGEKLFFGSGTQLSVL.

J is TRBJ1-2 and V is TRBV20-1, with no clear D. Germline CDR1 is DFQATT and CDR2 is SNEGSKA (reference sequence). Trimming took off 3 bases at V and 2 bases at J, with 7 bases between the two ends. CDR3 length equals 12 residues. DNA for the CDR3: TGCAGTGCTAGTTGGCAGAACTATGGCTACACCTTC. Residues: CSASWQNYGYTF.

V is TRBV18 and J is TRBJ2-3, with D unclear. Deletions cut 2 bases from V and 0 bases from J, with 6 bases between. The length of the CDR3 is 14 residues. Per germline, CDR1 KGHSH and CDR2 LQKENI. The CDR3 spells CASSPFHSTDTQYF. As DNA, the CDR3 is TGTGCCAGCTCACCATTCCATAGCACAGATACGCAGTATTTT.

The V and J genes are TRBV6-5 and TRBJ1-4; D is uncertain. This CDR3 has 15 amino acids. Germline CDR1 and CDR2: MNHEY and SVGAGI. Trimming cost V 0 bases and J 8 bases, with 13 bases left between them. The DNA for the CDR3 is TGTGCCAGCAGTTACTCCGCCACAGTAGAGGAAAAACTGTTTTTT. Translating gives CASSYSATVEEKLFF.

This chain connects TRBV5-1 to TRBJ1-5, with D maybe TRBD1 (5 bases). Germline loops: CDR1 SGHRS, CDR2 YFSETQ. Trimming pared 0 bases from V and 5 bases from J, leaving 9 bases between. CDR3 length: 14 amino acids. The CDR3, as DNA: TGCGCCAGCAGCTTGGGCTGGGGGGATCAGCCCCAGCATTTT. The encoded protein is CASSLGWGDQPQHF.

This clone was found once. The chain couples TRBV29-1 to TRBJ2-7; TRBD2 aligns across 9 bases. The CDR3 runs 13 residues. Germline CDR1 SQVTM, CDR2 ANQGSEA. V lost 0 bases and J lost 6; bases outside the gene matches: 3. The CDR3 here is CSVEEKRGAEQYF. CDR3 nucleotides: TGCAGCGTTGAAGAGAAGCGGGGGGCCGAGCAGTACTTC.

This rearrangement joins TRBV19 to TRBJ2-2, with D possibly being TRBD2 (5 bases). The CDR3 has 14 amino acids. V was shortened by 9 bases and J by 3 bases, with 14 bases between the two germline ends. Germline V gene sequence: CDR1 LNHDA, CDR2 SQIVND (reference sequence). CDR3 sequence (DNA): TGTGCCAGCCGCCCCGGAGGTTACACCGGGGAGCTGTTTTTT. This gives the protein CASRPGGYTGELFF.

This clone has a handful of counts. J is TRBJ2-1 and V is TRBV7-3; 9 bases agree with TRBD1. V shed 4 bases and J 5 bases; nucleotides not matched to a gene: 3. There are 14 residues in the CDR3. Per germline, CDR1 SGHTA and CDR2 FQGTGA. DNA for the CDR3: TGTGCCAGCAGCTCGGGACAGGGACACAATGAGCAGTTCTTC. The encoded protein is CASSSGQGHNEQFF.

The table lists this clone with a count of one. The chain is built from TRBV27 and TRBJ1-2; 9 bases are a match to TRBD1. The CDR3 length is 18 residues. Germline CDR1 reads MNHEY; CDR2 reads SMNVEV (reference sequence). J lost 8 bases, V lost 5 bases, and 21 bases had no gene match. The CDR3 protein is CASSARPGQGRIGRGYTF. CDR3 coding DNA: TGTGCCAGCAGTGCCCGACCGGGACAGGGAAGGATCGGCCGGGGCTACACCTTC.

The V and J genes are TRBV5-6 and TRBJ1-1, with D perhaps matching TRBD1 (6 bases). The V end was cut by 0 bases, the J end by 1 base, with 10 bases between. The germline V gene encodes CDR1 SGHDT and CDR2 YYEEEE. The length of the CDR3 is 15 residues. Here the CDR3 reads CASSLDPRGNTEAFF. The CDR3 DNA is TGTGCCAGCAGCTTGGATCCCAGGGGGAACACTGAAGCTTTCTTT.

The J gene is TRBJ1-2, the V gene TRBV7-2; possible D gene TRBD1, 6 bases. The CDR3 covers 15 residues. V dropped 0 bases and J dropped 12 bases, with 20 bases sitting between them. Germline V gives CDR1 SGHTA, CDR2 FQGNSA. CDR3 sequence (DNA): TGTGCCAGCAGCTTAGCCCCCCCCCAACAGGGAGTCCACACCTTC. Amino acids: CASSLAPPQQGVHTF. Full variable domain (remainder filled in from reference TRBV7-2 and TRBJ1-2): GAGVSQSPSNKVTEKGKDVELRCDPISGHTALYWYRQSLGQGLEFLIYFQGNSAPDKSGLPSDRFSAERTGGSVSTLTIQRTQQEDSAVYLCASSLAPPQQGVHTFGSGTRLTVV.

The chain links TRBV7-2 to TRBJ2-5; 8 nucleotides align to TRBD2. The CDR3 runs to 16 residues. The J segment lost 0 bases and the V segment lost 2 bases, leaving 5 bases of the junction unmatched. The germline V gene encodes CDR1 SGHTA and CDR2 FQGNSA. CDR3 protein: CASSLRRGGNQETQYF. In DNA, the CDR3 is TGTGCCAGCAGCTTAAGACGCGGGGGGAACCAAGAGACCCAGTACTTC.

The chain combines TRBV6-6 with TRBJ2-3, with D possibly TRBD2 on 6 matching bases. The germline V gene encodes CDR1 MNHNY and CDR2 SVGAGI (reference sequence). Deletions cut 7 bases from V and 8 bases from J, with 19 bases between. CDR3 length: 14 amino acids. CDR3 sequence reads: CASIRDLGPGTQYF. The CDR3 nucleotides are TGTGCCAGCATCCGGGACTTGGGTCCTGGTACGCAGTATTTT.

The chain has TRBV7-6 and TRBJ1-2; 8 bases are a match to TRBD1. In germline, CDR1 is SGHVS, CDR2 FNYEAQ. V dropped 5 bases and J dropped 4; count of bases not matched to a gene: 9. The CDR3 contains 15 residues. CDR3 sequence reads: CASSPRTGMAYGYTF. CDR3 nucleotide sequence: TGTGCCAGCAGCCCCCGGACAGGGATGGCCTATGGCTACACCTTC.

This clone was seen once. This chain links TRBV7-2 with TRBJ2-7; TRBD1 aligns across 9 bases. Germline V gene data show CDR1 as SGHTA and CDR2 as FQGNSA. V dropped 7 bases and J dropped 6; count of bases not matched to a gene: 10. The CDR3 contains 14 residues. CDR3 DNA: TGTGCCAGCACCCTCCTGGGGACAGGGTTCGAGCAGTACTTC. Translated: CASTLLGTGFEQYF. Variable domain in full (rest from reference TRBV7-2 and TRBJ2-7): GAGVSQSPSNKVTEKGKDVELRCDPISGHTALYWYRQSLGQGLEFLIYFQGNSAPDKSGLPSDRFSAERTGGSVSTLTIQRTQQEDSAVYLCASTLLGTGFEQYFGPGTRLTVT.

The rearrangement joins TRBV5-6 to TRBJ2-7, with a weak D call TRBD2 (6 bases). This CDR3 is 12 amino acids long. CDR1 and CDR2 from the germline V gene are SGHDT and YYEEEE. Trimming left V 2 bases short and J 6 bases short, with 9 bases between. CDR3 protein: CASSFTGVEQYF. The CDR3 DNA is TGTGCCAGCAGCTTTACGGGGGTCGAGCAGTACTTC.

This clone was seen only a few times. The V and J genes are TRBV19 and TRBJ1-2; the D gene is possibly TRBD1 (6 bases). The length of the CDR3 is 14 residues. V gave up 3 bases and J gave up 8 bases, with 16 bases separating them. The germline V gene has CDR1 LNHDA and CDR2 SQIVND (reference sequence). Here the CDR3 reads CASSIGGGEVGYTF. CDR3 bases: TGTGCCAGTAGTATCGGCGGGGGCGAAGTAGGCTACACCTTC.

V gene TRBV5-4 combines with J gene TRBJ2-7; TRBD1 agrees at 8 bases. J lost 2 bases, V lost 4 bases, and 8 bases had no gene match. Germline CDR1 and CDR2: SGHNT and YYREEE (reference sequence). The CDR3 is made up of 15 amino acids. CDR3: CASSARTGNPYEQYF. CDR3 DNA sequence: TGTGCCAGCAGCGCGAGGACAGGGAACCCCTACGAGCAGTACTTC.

The chain recombines TRBV18 with TRBJ1-1, with 7 bases identical to TRBD1. The germline V gene has CDR1 KGHSH and CDR2 LQKENI. This CDR3 has 17 residues. V lost 1 base and J lost 0; bases outside the gene matches: 8. CDR3 sequence: CASSPRELGGLNTEAFF. The CDR3 region has the DNA TGTGCCAGCTCACCACGGGAATTAGGGGGCCTGAACACTGAAGCTTTCTTT.